This TCR beta chain was obtained from a study of cytomegalovirus exposure and HLA in healthy donors. Looked up from germline, CDR1 is SGHAT and CDR2 is FQNNGV. CDR3 size: 14 residues. V lost 5 bases to trimming and J lost 10 bases; unmatched junction nucleotides: 10. A multiplex PCR was run with 60 Vbeta primers and 13 Jbeta primers. Data came from immunoSEQ multiplex PCR; TCRdb stores just in-frame clones and leaves some out. The sample has approximately 200,000 clones; 75% to 85% are singletons. Material for sequencing was PBMCs. The chain uses TRBV11-2 and TRBJ1-1, with 10 positions matching TRBD1. The clonotype was recovered from a girl aged 5-17 years in good health and CMV-seronegative. CDR3 nucleotide sequence: TGTGCCAGCAGCCCAGACAGGGGGCATTTGGGAGCTTTCTTT. Translation: CASSPDRGHLGAFF.